This T cell receptor beta chain was captured in a study of T cell responses to AZD1222 COVID-19 vaccine. For the study at large: The study pooled second doses at about 4 or about 12 weeks.

Losses at the gene ends were 2 bases for V and 9 bases for J; bases not matched to a gene: 14. The CDR3 covers 16 residues. In germline, CDR1 is SGDLS, CDR2 YYNGEE. Study conclusions and caveats: Repertoires were obtained only post-peak T cell response. Clonal diversity may have been underestimated, and the donors were mostly white British, with more females than males.

A remark on this clone: Antigen unknown.

The data were produced by immunoSEQ multiplex PCR, yet TCRdb's version contains in-frame clones alone and is incomplete. The table has roughly 99,000 clones, roughly 90% seen once. V is TRBV9 and J is TRBJ2-1; 7 nucleotides match TRBD2. Material: peripheral blood, obtained on day 0 of AZD1222 vaccination. This receptor was identified in an adult in good health. The CDR3 reads CASSVPGTTPLGEQFF. The CDR3 region has the DNA TGTGCCAGCAGCGTCCCCGGGACTACCCCCCTCGGTGAGCAGTTCTTC. Filled out from reference TRBV9 and TRBJ2-1, the complete variable domain reads DSGVTQTPKHLITATGQRVTLRCSPRSGDLSVYWYQQSLDQGLQFLIQYYNGEERAKGNILERFSAQQFPDLHSELNLSSLELGDSALYFCASSVPGTTPLGEQFFGPGTRLTVL.